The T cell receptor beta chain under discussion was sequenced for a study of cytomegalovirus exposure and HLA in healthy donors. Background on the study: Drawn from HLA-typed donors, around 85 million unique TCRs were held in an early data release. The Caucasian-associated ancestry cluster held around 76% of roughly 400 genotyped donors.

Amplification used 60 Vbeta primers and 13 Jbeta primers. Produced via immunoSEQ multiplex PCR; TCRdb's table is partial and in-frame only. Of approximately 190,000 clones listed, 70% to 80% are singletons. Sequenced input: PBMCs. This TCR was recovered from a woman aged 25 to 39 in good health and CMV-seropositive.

As DNA, the CDR3 is TGTGCCACCGGGGACAGGACCCCTTACGAGCAGTACTTC. Amino acid sequence: CATGDRTPYEQYF. The chain carries TRBV6-6 and TRBJ2-7; 8 bases fit TRBD1. Trimming cost V 10 bases and J 4 bases; bases outside gene matches: 9. This CDR3 contains 13 residues. Per the germline V gene, CDR1 is MNHNY and CDR2 is SVGAGI (reference sequence).